This T cell receptor (beta chain) was identified in a study of cytomegalovirus exposure and HLA in healthy donors. Notes on this clone: The antigen is undetermined.

CDR1 and CDR2 from the germline V gene are SGHAT and FQNNGV. Deletions cut 5 bases from V and 6 bases from J, with 7 bases between. This CDR3 comprises 12 residues. Notes on the study in general: A later analysis showed HLA-associated TCR beta chains outstripping equally common others in clonal expansion. Confirmation was obtained in vitro that three CMV-associated chains are specific for CMV antigens.

The PCR had 60 Vbeta and 13 Jbeta primers. TCRdb keeps only in-frame clones here, not all; method: immunoSEQ multiplex PCR. This table has 130,000 or so clones, 50% to 75% appearing once. The clonotype comes from a woman between 35 and 50 years old in good health and CMV-seronegative. The rearrangement links TRBV11-2 to TRBJ2-2; D gene ambiguous. The sequenced material came from PBMCs. CDR3 region: CASSLIPGELFF. Written as DNA, the CDR3 is TGTGCCAGCAGCCTTATCCCCGGGGAGCTGTTTTTT.